Shown below are 5 T cell receptor beta chains from a single sample sequenced in a study of blood T cells in healthy people across ages. Sample-barcoded 5' priming and a J-beta primer mix drove a second PCR of roughly 7 to 11 cycles. In TCRdb, the 5' RACE reads were re-called with MiXCR into one record per CDR3 protein. The table lists about 900,000 distinct CDR3 sequences, 45% to 50% of them singletons. Sequenced material: blood. The receptors come from a man in his thirties or forties in good health.

V usage is TRBV27 and J usage is TRBJ2-7, with D tentatively TRBD1 or TRBD2 (5 bases each). Germline V gene data show CDR1 as MNHEY and CDR2 as SMNVEV (reference sequence). The germline V and J ends were trimmed by 2 bases and 6 bases, with 17 bases remaining between them. The CDR3 is 15 residues long. This chain's CDR3 is CASSLPGTDPREQYF. The CDR3 DNA follows: TGTGCCAGCAGTTTACCGGGGACGGACCCCCGCGAGCAGTACTTC.

This clonotype was detected a few times. The V gene is TRBV29-1, the J gene TRBJ1-5, with D tentatively TRBD1 (6 bases). Germline V gene lookup returns CDR1 SQVTM and CDR2 ANQGSEA. The V end was cut by 6 bases, the J end by 5 bases, with 17 bases between. The CDR3 length is 14 residues. This CDR3 reads CSVVQGGLDQPQHF. The CDR3 nucleotides are TGCAGCGTAGTACAGGGTGGTTTAGATCAGCCCCAGCATTTT.

This clonotype occurred a few times. This sequence joins TRBV7-9 and TRBJ2-3, with TRBD1 as a possible D gene (6 bases). V was cut by 4 bases and J by 4 bases, with 9 bases left in between. Germline lookup yields CDR1 SEHNR and CDR2 FQNEAQ (reference sequence). The CDR3 totals 13 residues. The CDR3 nucleotides read TGTGCCAGCAGCTCAAGGACAGCAGATACGCAGTATTTT. Its translation: CASSSRTADTQYF.

The chain employs TRBV27 and TRBJ2-3; 7 nucleotides agree with TRBD2. V lost 7 bases and J lost 1; bases outside the gene matches: 8. Germline V gene lookup returns CDR1 MNHEY and CDR2 SMNVEV (reference sequence). The CDR3 sequence is 15 residues long. In DNA form, the CDR3 reads TGTGCCAGCACTTTCGCGGGGGTCCGCACAGATACGCAGTATTTT. Protein product: CASTFAGVRTDTQYF.

The chain joins TRBV24-1 to TRBJ2-5; tentatively, D is TRBD1 or TRBD2 (5 bases each). Trimming took off 5 bases at V and 5 bases at J, with 17 bases between the two ends. The CDR3 has 15 residues. CDR1 is KGHDR and CDR2 is SFDVKD in the germline V gene. CDR3: CATSASAGSRETQYF. CDR3 nucleotides: TGTGCCACCAGTGCCTCGGCAGGGAGCCGGGAGACCCAGTACTTC.